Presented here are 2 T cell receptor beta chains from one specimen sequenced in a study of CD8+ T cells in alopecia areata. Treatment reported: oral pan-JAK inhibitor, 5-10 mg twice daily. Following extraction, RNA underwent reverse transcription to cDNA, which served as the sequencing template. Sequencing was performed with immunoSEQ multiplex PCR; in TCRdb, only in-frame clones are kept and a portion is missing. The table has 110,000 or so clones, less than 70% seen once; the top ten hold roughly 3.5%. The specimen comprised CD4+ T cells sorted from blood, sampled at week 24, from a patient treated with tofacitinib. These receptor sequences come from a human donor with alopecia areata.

CDR3 nucleotides: TGTGCCAGCAACTCAGGGAGGAGTTCCTATGGCTACACCTTC. Translating it yields CASNSGRSSYGYTF. V usage is TRBV6-5 and J usage is TRBJ1-2, with D possibly being TRBD1 (5 bases). Trimming left V 7 bases short and J 4 bases short, with 16 bases between. Looked up from germline, CDR1 is MNHEY and CDR2 is SVGAGI. CDR3 length: 14 amino acids.

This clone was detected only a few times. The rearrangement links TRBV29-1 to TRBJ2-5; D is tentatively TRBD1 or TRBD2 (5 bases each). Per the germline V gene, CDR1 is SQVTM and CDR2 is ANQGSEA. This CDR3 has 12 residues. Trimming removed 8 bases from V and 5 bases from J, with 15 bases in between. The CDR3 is CSSGALGETQYF. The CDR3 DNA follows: TGCAGCTCCGGGGCCTTGGGGGAGACCCAGTACTTC.